This T cell receptor (beta chain) came from a study of T cell responses to AZD1222 COVID-19 vaccine. The repertoire was sequenced with immunoSEQ multiplex PCR; TCRdb's copy has only in-frame clones and lacks some. The sample shows around 140,000 clones, roughly 89% of them seen only once. Per the germline V gene, CDR1 is LNHDA and CDR2 is SQIVND (reference sequence). Trimming removed 4 bases at V and 2 bases at J, with 12 bases between. The CDR3 spans 15 residues. This clone came up once. This receptor was identified in an adult in good health. The sample here was peripheral blood, taken on day 0 of AZD1222 vaccination. The J gene is TRBJ1-5, the V gene TRBV19; weak D call: TRBD1 (6 bases). CDR3 in DNA: TGTGCCAGTAGTACCCCCGCAGGGGGCAATCAGCCCCAGCATTTT. Translated: CASSTPAGGNQPQHF.